This passage covers 21 T cell receptor beta chains from one sample sequenced in a study of blood T cells in healthy people across ages. For the second PCR, which ran for about 7 to 11 cycles, a sample-barcoded 5' primer and a J-beta primer mix were used. TCRdb itself ran the 5' RACE reads through MiXCR, one entry per CDR3 protein. The table includes fewer than 650,000 distinct CDR3 sequences, approximately 26% detected once. These data are also associated with another study on T cells of mothers and their children.

Sequencing was done on a sample of blood. The receptors derive from a boy under 10 years old in good health.

The chain combines TRBV11-2 with TRBJ1-2; D not resolved. Germline CDR1 and CDR2: SGHAT and FQNNGV. Trimming cost V 1 base and J 5 bases, with 8 bases left between them. This CDR3 comprises 13 residues. CDR3 sequence reads: CASSLGEWYGYTF. The CDR3 DNA sequence: TGTGCCAGCAGCTTAGGTGAATGGTATGGCTACACCTTC.

In its sample, this clonotype was seen a few times. The chain employs TRBV2 and TRBJ2-7; tentative D call: TRBD2 (6 bases). Germline V gene data show CDR1 as SNHLY and CDR2 as FYNNEI. This CDR3 is built from 12 residues. V lost 3 bases and J 6 bases, leaving 9 bases between the germline ends. The CDR3 loop reads CASSDWEAEQYF. DNA of the CDR3: TGTGCCAGCAGTGACTGGGAGGCCGAGCAGTACTTC.

There are a few counts of this clonotype. The chain uses TRBV12-3 or TRBV12-4 and TRBJ1-4; unclear D gene. Between the trimmed V and J ends, which lost 3 bases and 7 bases, there was a span of 12 bases. This CDR3 comprises 14 residues. The CDR3 protein is CASSLAPIPEKLFF. The CDR3, as DNA: TGTGCCAGCAGTTTGGCCCCGATACCTGAAAAACTGTTTTTT.

The chain links TRBV19 to TRBJ2-7; D remains unclear. The CDR3 consists of 11 residues. The V end was cut by 6 bases, the J end by 6 bases, with 9 bases between. Germline-derived CDR1 and CDR2 are LNHDA and SQIVND (reference sequence). The CDR3 region is CASRDGVEQYF. CDR3 bases: TGTGCCAGTAGGGATGGGGTCGAGCAGTACTTC.

The chain employs TRBV20-1 and TRBJ2-5; 10 nucleotides match TRBD2. Gene TRBJ2-1 matches the end of the DNA better, so the J call may be wrong. CDR3 size: 15 residues. Germline V CDR1 and CDR2: DFQATT, SNEGSKA (reference sequence). CDR3 sequence (DNA): TGCAGTGCTAGAGATCCAGCGGGAGGGGACAATGAGCAGTTCTTC. Encoded protein: CSARDPAGGDNEQFF.

The V gene is TRBV5-5, the J gene TRBJ2-4; D possibly corresponds to TRBD1 (6 bases). The CDR3 consists of 13 residues. In germline, CDR1 is SGHKS, CDR2 YYEKEE (reference sequence). Trimming took 7 bases from V and 8 from J, leaving 16 bases between them. DNA for the CDR3: TGTGCCAGCCGGAGACAGGATCGAGACATTCAGTACTTC. Translated: CASRRQDRDIQYF.

Only a few counts were recorded for this clonotype. This chain links TRBV5-5 with TRBJ2-6, with D perhaps assigned TRBD1 or TRBD2 (5 bases each). Trimming cost V 5 bases and J 0 bases, with 9 bases left between them. From germline, CDR1 is SGHKS and CDR2 YYEKEE (reference sequence). This CDR3 has 15 residues. CDR3 in DNA: TGTGCCAGCAGTGGGACCGTCTCTGGGGCCAACGTCCTGACTTTC. This codes for CASSGTVSGANVLTF.

The rearrangement joins TRBV2 to TRBJ2-5; D is unresolved. Germline lookup yields CDR1 SNHLY and CDR2 FYNNEI. V lost 7 bases and J lost 5, with 8 bases in between. This CDR3 has 11 residues. In DNA form, the CDR3 reads TGTGCCAGCACGTTTGTTGAGACCCAGTACTTC. It translates to CASTFVETQYF.

The V gene is TRBV29-1, the J gene TRBJ1-4, with D perhaps TRBD1 (6 bases). There are 15 residues in the CDR3. Germline-derived CDR1 and CDR2 are SQVTM and ANQGSEA. Trimming removed 3 bases at V and 6 bases at J, with 17 bases between. The CDR3 sequence: CSVEEVWQGYEKLFF. DNA of the CDR3: TGCAGCGTTGAGGAGGTTTGGCAGGGGTATGAAAAACTGTTTTTT.

This clonotype showed up just a few times. CDR3 sequence (DNA): TGCAGTGCTAGAGGTCAGGGAATATCTGGAAACACCATATATTTT. Protein sequence: CSARGQGISGNTIYF. The genes are TRBV20-1 and TRBJ1-3, with D tentatively TRBD1 (5 bases). The CDR3 loop spans 15 amino acids. Looked up from germline, CDR1 is DFQATT and CDR2 is SNEGSKA (reference sequence). Trimming took off 1 base at V and 1 base at J, with 11 bases between the two ends.

The chain employs TRBV19 and TRBJ2-5; maybe TRBD1 (5 bases). The V gene lost 1 base and the J gene lost 4 bases, with 10 bases spanning the gap. CDR3 length equals 14 residues. Germline CDR1 and CDR2: LNHDA and SQIVND (reference sequence). Here the CDR3 DNA reads TGTGCCAGTAGTATAGGGGGCCGAGGAGAGACCCAGTACTTC. Protein: CASSIGGRGETQYF.

The V call is TRBV9, the J call TRBJ2-7; 11 bases fit TRBD1. Germline V gene lookup returns CDR1 SGDLS and CDR2 YYNGEE. The CDR3 totals 14 residues. The J segment lost 5 bases and the V segment lost 3 bases, leaving 4 bases of the junction unmatched. The CDR3 region is CASSAPGQGDEQYF. CDR3 coding DNA: TGTGCCAGCAGCGCGCCGGGACAGGGGGACGAGCAGTACTTC. Filled out from reference TRBV9 and TRBJ2-7, the complete variable domain reads DSGVTQTPKHLITATGQRVTLRCSPRSGDLSVYWYQQSLDQGLQFLIQYYNGEERAKGNILERFSAQQFPDLHSELNLSSLELGDSALYFCASSAPGQGDEQYFGPGTRLTVT.

J is TRBJ2-3 and V is TRBV6-4; 10 bases map to TRBD2. The CDR3 runs to 15 residues. Germline assignment: CDR1 MRHNA and CDR2 SNTAGT. Losses at the gene ends were 6 bases for V and 6 bases for J; bases not matched to a gene: 9. CDR3 region: CASSVTSGSRDTQYF. Written as DNA, the CDR3 is TGTGCCAGCAGCGTGACTAGCGGGTCAAGGGATACGCAGTATTTT.

This chain uses TRBV7-9 with TRBJ1-2; TRBD1 matches at 7 bases. From germline, CDR1 is SEHNR and CDR2 FQNEAQ (reference sequence). Losses at the gene ends were 6 bases for V and 0 bases for J; bases not matched to a gene: 4. The CDR3 consists of 14 residues. The CDR3 reads CASRTTGSNYGYTF. CDR3 bases: TGTGCCAGCAGGACGACAGGGTCTAACTATGGCTACACCTTC.

In this sample, this clonotype turned up a few times. The chain joins TRBV7-9 to TRBJ2-5; TRBD2 matches at 9 bases. The DNA end is a closer match to TRBJ2-1, so the J assignment may be wrong. This CDR3 region has 14 residues. Germline assignment: CDR1 SEHNR and CDR2 FQNEAQ (reference sequence). The CDR3 coding sequence is TGTGCCAGCAGCAACCTGGGCGGGGGGGTTGAGCAGTTCTTC. Protein: CASSNLGGGVEQFF.

This clonotype has a handful of counts. V gene TRBV20-1 combines with J gene TRBJ2-3; TRBD2 is a possible D gene (5 bases). Between the trimmed V and J ends, which lost 3 bases and 2 bases, there was a span of 6 bases. Germline CDR1 DFQATT, CDR2 SNEGSKA (reference sequence). The CDR3 covers 12 residues. The CDR3 bases are TGCAGTGCTAGGAGGGTCACAGATACGCAGTATTTT. Translating gives CSARRVTDTQYF.

This clonotype occurred a few times. The rearrangement links TRBV7-6 to TRBJ2-2; tentative D call: TRBD2 (5 bases). The V gene's germline CDR1 is SGHVS and CDR2 FNYEAQ. CDR3 length: 15 amino acids. Deletions cut 8 bases from V and 4 bases from J, with 17 bases between. The DNA of the CDR3 is TGTGCCAGCTGCCCCCTTAGCGTACTCACCGGGGAGCTGTTTTTT. This codes for CASCPLSVLTGELFF.

The rearrangement links TRBV7-9 to TRBJ1-3; TRBD1 might be the D (5 bases). The CDR3 runs 16 residues. The germline gives CDR1 SEHNR, CDR2 FQNEAQ (reference sequence). V lost 2 bases, J lost 2 bases, and 13 bases lay in between. CDR3 loop: CASSLTRQIAGNTIYF. Here the CDR3 DNA reads TGTGCCAGCAGCTTAACTCGACAGATTGCTGGAAACACCATATATTTT.

The rearrangement links TRBV30 to TRBJ2-2; 10 nucleotides agree with TRBD2. In germline, CDR1 is GTSNPN, CDR2 SVGIG (reference sequence). V shed 3 bases, J shed 2 bases, and the junction held 6 bases outside the gene matches. The CDR3 runs to 16 residues. The CDR3: CAWRGRLAGNTGELFF. The CDR3, as DNA: TGTGCCTGGAGAGGCCGACTAGCGGGTAACACCGGGGAGCTGTTTTTT.

This chain connects TRBV7-7 to TRBJ2-7; D is perhaps TRBD2 (6 bases). The CDR3 is 13 amino acids. V lost 5 bases to trimming and J lost 2 bases, with 10 bases between them. CDR1 and CDR2 from the germline V gene are SSHAT and FNYEAQ (reference sequence). CDR3 bases: TGTGCCAGCAGCCCCGGGAGTCCCTACGAGCAGTACTTC. It encodes CASSPGSPYEQYF.

The chain has TRBV30 and TRBJ2-7; tentatively, D is TRBD1 (6 bases). CDR1 GTSNPN and CDR2 SVGIG come from the germline V gene (reference sequence). The CDR3 has 14 amino acids. Trimming pared 3 bases from V and 1 base from J, leaving 13 bases between. CDR3 protein: CAWSTGHGSYEQYF. CDR3 nucleotide sequence: TGTGCCTGGAGCACGGGACACGGGTCCTACGAGCAGTACTTC.